This TCR beta chain was profiled in a study of T-cell reconstitution after alpha-beta-depleted transplantation in children (dated by TCRdb to 2015 to 2016). Concerning the study at large: T-cell immune reconstitution after TCRalphabeta/CD19-depleted allogeneic hematopoietic cell transplantation in children was quantitatively tracked in the study by means of TCR repertoire profiling.

This clonotype was counted many times. What this receptor recognizes is not known. Base qualities are not at hand, and no much larger clone is one base apart. Via the germline V gene, CDR1 is SQVTM and CDR2 ANQGSEA. Including the terminal cysteine and phenylalanine, the CDR3 comprises 16 residues. The only DNA kept is the CDR3, 48 bases in frame from the first base. V and J are trimmed by 4 bases and 1 base, and the gene matches miss 9 bases of the junction. Libraries were built with PCR. Sequenced on an Illumina HiSeq 2500. Molecular barcoding was employed in the preparation of TCR libraries, with unique molecular identifiers being used to normalize TCRbeta repertoire quantification. TCRdb itself trimmed the public reads at Q25 with fastp, ran MiXCR and retained productive beta chains. Each CDR3 protein appears once, grouped with its most common genes and DNA. The sample records 55,000 to 85,000 distinct CDR3 sequences, approximately 11% of which are singletons. The ten largest clones add up to over 10% of the sample.

The full study reports these points: Apparently early alphabetaT-cell count recovery about two months after transplant reportedly relied on only several hundred rapidly expanded clones derived from non-depleted graft cells. Over subsequent months, a decline in hyperexpanded clone frequencies was noted, and after one year, T-cell counts and TCRbeta diversity were mostly ascribed to newly produced T cells. In some patients, high TCRbeta diversity at day 60 was attributed to recipient T cells and intrathymic progenitors that had survived conditioning.

What this sample's treatment or condition label stands for: allogeneic hematopoietic cell transplantation with graft depleted of TCRalphabeta T cells and CD19 B cells. TCRalphabeta/CD19-depleted allogeneic hematopoietic cell grafts were given to the transplant recipients, all of whom were children. The starting material was PBMCs, obtained before TCRalphabeta/CD19-depleted stem cell transplant. The receptor comes from a boy under 18 with acute myeloid leukemia, due to receive a stem cell transplant. The chain was built from TRBV29-1 and TRBJ2-3; 9 bases in the middle match TRBD2. The CDR3 here reads CSVAGLALSGTDTQYF. The DNA sequence follows: TGCAGCGTTGCGGGACTAGCTCTCTCGGGCACAGATACGCAGTATTTT.